Listed below are T cell receptor beta chains from one sample, sequenced in a study of blood T cell repertoires in COVID-19. Profiling relied on immunoSEQ multiplex PCR, and the TCRdb table lists in-frame clones only, not all of them. The profile covers 200,000 to 300,000 clones, with roughly 90% appearing a single time and roughly 1.8% taken by the ten largest. Sequencing was done on a sample of peripheral blood. The receptors shown here come from a man aged 25-45 years with active or convalescent COVID-19. Both conserved end residues are part of each CDR3. A D gene is named only where the DNA matches it firmly. Expanded clones are given a class, and other clones once, few, many or no size at all.

j_gene	d_gene	abundance	v_gene	CDR3aa	CDR3nt
TRBJ1-1	TRBD1	NA	TRBV19	CASSVKSGGKTEAFF	TGTGCCAGTAGTGTTAAATCAGGGGGCAAAACTGAAGCTTTCTTT
TRBJ2-1	TRBD2	NA	TRBV9	CASSSSLAGGFDEQFF	TGTGCCAGCAGCTCATCACTAGCGGGGGGTTTCGATGAGCAGTTCTTC
TRBJ1-1	NA	NA	TRBV6-2/TRBV6-3	CASSYFSGMPNTEAFF	TGTGCCAGCAGTTACTTTTCAGGGATGCCGAACACTGAAGCTTTCTTT
TRBJ1-4	NA	few	TRBV6-5	CASIGRGTNEKLFF	TGTGCCAGCATTGGCAGGGGAACTAATGAAAAACTGTTTTTT
TRBJ1-6	TRBD1	NA	TRBV27	CASSLSDRGNSPLHF	TGTGCCAGCAGTTTATCCGACAGGGGAAATTCACCCCTCCACTTT
TRBJ2-3	NA	NA	TRBV4-2	CASSPSSTDTQYF	TGTGCCAGCAGCCCTTCTAGCACAGATACGCAGTATTTT
TRBJ1-1	NA	NA	TRBV12-3/TRBV12-4	CASSLSTEAFF	TGTGCCAGCAGTTTGAGCACTGAAGCTTTCTTT
TRBJ1-5	NA	NA	TRBV5-6	CASSLSSYGVNQPQHF	TGTGCCAGCAGCTTGTCCAGTTACGGGGTCAATCAGCCCCAGCATTTT
TRBJ2-2	TRBD2	NA	TRBV7-2	CASSSTSGNTGELFF	TGTGCCAGCAGTTCGACTAGCGGAAACACCGGGGAGCTGTTTTTT
TRBJ1-1	NA	few	TRBV19	CASKVGQVNTEAFF	TGTGCCAGTAAGGTGGGGCAGGTGAACACTGAAGCTTTCTTT
TRBJ2-1	TRBD2	NA	TRBV2	CASSATSGGGGQFF	TGTGCCAGCAGCGCGACTAGCGGGGGGGGTGGTCAGTTCTTC
TRBJ2-1	TRBD1	NA	TRBV7-8	CASSDPSGTAYNEQFF	TGTGCCAGCAGCGACCCCTCGGGGACAGCCTACAATGAGCAGTTCTTC
TRBJ1-1	NA	NA	TRBV2	CASSDLVRTANTEAFF	TGTGCCAGCAGTGACCTAGTTCGGACAGCGAACACTGAAGCTTTCTTT
TRBJ2-7	TRBD1	once	TRBV5-1	CASSLLTGGHEQYF	TGCGCCAGCAGCTTGTTGACAGGGGGGCACGAGCAGTACTTC
TRBJ2-7	TRBD1	NA	TRBV19	CASARDREYEQYF	TGTGCCAGCGCCAGGGACAGGGAGTACGAGCAGTACTTC
TRBJ1-6	TRBD1	NA	TRBV14	CASSSRDRDNSPLHF	TGTGCCAGCAGCTCCCGGGACAGAGATAATTCACCCCTCCACTTT
TRBJ2-1	TRBD1	NA	TRBV29-1	CSVRGQGSYNEQFF	TGCAGCGTGAGGGGACAGGGCTCCTACAATGAGCAGTTCTTC
TRBJ1-1	TRBD1	NA	TRBV18	CASSPYRDRVVNTEAFF	TGTGCCAGCTCACCGTACCGGGACAGGGTTGTGAACACTGAAGCTTTCTTT
TRBJ1-4	NA	NA	TRBV25-1	CASSEGAGYTNEKLFF	TGTGCCAGCAGTGAGGGTGCAGGGTATACTAATGAAAAACTGTTTTTT
TRBJ1-6	TRBD1	NA	TRBV2	CASSTGTYSPLHF	TGTGCCAGTTCGACAGGGACTTATTCACCCCTCCACTTT
TRBJ1-1	TRBD1	NA	TRBV30	CAWDRGRVLVTEAFF	TGTGCCTGGGACAGGGGGCGCGTTTTGGTCACTGAAGCTTTCTTT
TRBJ1-1	TRBD1	few	TRBV9	CASSGTGGAKGDEAFF	TGTGCCAGCAGCGGAACAGGGGGCGCGAAAGGGGATGAAGCTTTCTTT
TRBJ1-2	NA	NA	TRBV6-5	CASRPGTFYGYTF	TGTGCCAGCAGACCTGGGACTTTCTATGGCTACACCTTC
TRBJ2-2	NA	NA	TRBV5-1	CASSLTFRADTGELFF	TGCGCCAGCAGCCTAACCTTCCGAGCGGACACCGGGGAGCTGTTTTTT
TRBJ1-4	NA	few	TRBV25-1	CASSFWRGEEEKLFF	TGTGCCAGCAGTTTCTGGCGGGGAGAAGAAGAAAAACTGTTTTTT
TRBJ1-6	TRBD1	NA	TRBV27	CASSHLGDRDNSPLHF	TGTGCCAGCAGTCACCTAGGGGACAGGGATAATTCACCCCTCCACTTT
TRBJ1-6	NA	NA	TRBV11-2	CASSLDPTGYNSPLHF	TGTGCCAGCAGCTTAGACCCTACAGGGTATAATTCACCCCTCCACTTT
TRBJ2-2	NA	NA	TRBV6-6	CASSLTDTGELFF	TGTGCCAGCAGTTTAACAGACACCGGGGAGCTGTTTTTT
TRBJ1-1	TRBD1	NA	TRBV15	CATSREVRTGVWDTEAFF	TGTGCCACCAGCAGAGAGGTGAGGACAGGGGTCTGGGACACTGAAGCTTTCTTT
TRBJ2-7	TRBD1	NA	TRBV6-5	CASSRDRVYEQYF	TGTGCCAGCAGCCGGGACAGAGTGTACGAGCAGTACTTC
TRBJ1-5	NA	NA	TRBV6-1	CASSESGDSVQPQHF	TGTGCCAGCAGTGAATCAGGGGATTCGGTGCAGCCCCAGCATTTT
TRBJ1-2	NA	once	TRBV6-5	CASSYSTDSKYGYTF	TGTGCCAGCAGTTACTCGACGGACAGTAAATATGGCTACACCTTC
TRBJ2-7	TRBD2	NA	TRBV10-2	CASRPGLAGGSYEQYF	TGCGCCAGCAGACCGGGACTAGCGGGGGGCTCCTACGAGCAGTACTTC
TRBJ1-6	TRBD1	NA	TRBV5-1	CASSLGVGQQNSPLHF	TGCGCCAGCAGCTTGGGGGTGGGACAGCAAAATTCACCCCTCCACTTT
TRBJ2-3	NA	NA	TRBV5-5	CASSFIGGQNTDTQYF	TGTGCCAGCAGCTTTATCGGGGGGCAGAACACAGATACGCAGTATTTT
TRBJ2-4	NA	NA	TRBV19	CASTPRVGPKNIQYF	TGTGCCAGTACCCCCCGGGTGGGGCCCAAAAACATTCAGTACTTC